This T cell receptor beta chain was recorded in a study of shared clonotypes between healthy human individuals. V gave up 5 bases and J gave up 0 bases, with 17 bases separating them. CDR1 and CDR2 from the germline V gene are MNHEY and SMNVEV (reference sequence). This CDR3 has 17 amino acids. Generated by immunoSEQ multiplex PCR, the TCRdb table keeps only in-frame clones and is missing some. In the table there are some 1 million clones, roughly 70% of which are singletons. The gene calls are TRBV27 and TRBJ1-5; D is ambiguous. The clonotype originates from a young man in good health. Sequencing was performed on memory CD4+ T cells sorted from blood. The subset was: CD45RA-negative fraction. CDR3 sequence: CASSLYPARDSNQPQHF. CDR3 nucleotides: TGTGCCAGCAGTCTCTACCCCGCCCGGGATAGCAATCAGCCCCAGCATTTT.